The rows below give T cell receptor beta chains drawn from one sample of a study of T cell responses to AZD1222 COVID-19 vaccine. Here immunoSEQ multiplex PCR was the method, and the copy in TCRdb shows in-frame clones only, minus some. The sample holds roughly 250,000 clones, approximately 95% seen once. Here the sequenced sample was peripheral blood, taken on day 0 of AZD1222 vaccination. Source of these receptors: an adult in good health. CDR3s include the opening cysteine and the closing phenylalanine or tryptophan.

J gene: TRBJ1-2
V gene: TRBV19
CDR3 protein: CASGRDYYGYTF

J gene: TRBJ1-5
V gene: TRBV18
CDR3 protein: CASSLGTGNNQPQHF

J gene: TRBJ1-2
V gene: TRBV5-4
CDR3 protein: CASSSTGQAAGGYTF

J gene: TRBJ1-1
V gene: TRBV5-6
CDR3 protein: CASSLGGQLTEAFF

J gene: TRBJ2-1
V gene: TRBV19
CDR3 protein: CASSSDRLAYNEQFF

J gene: TRBJ2-7
V gene: TRBV29-1
CDR3 protein: CSVVGGPSYEQYF

J gene: TRBJ1-2
V gene: TRBV28
CDR3 protein: CASSLLGGYYGYTF

J gene: TRBJ1-6
V gene: TRBV25-1
CDR3 protein: CASRDRQSSSPLHF

J gene: TRBJ1-2
V gene: TRBV6-5
CDR3 protein: CASTSGLYGYTF

J gene: TRBJ1-1
V gene: TRBV10-3
CDR3 protein: CAISWQNTEAFF

J gene: TRBJ2-5
V gene: TRBV7-2
CDR3 protein: CASSSRQGGETQYF

J gene: TRBJ1-1
V gene: TRBV10-3
CDR3 protein: CAISLGQRSNTEAFF

J gene: TRBJ2-7
V gene: TRBV30
CDR3 protein: CAWSVGIVSYEQYF

J gene: TRBJ2-7
V gene: TRBV5-1
CDR3 protein: CASSEGQGTAYEQYF

J gene: TRBJ1-1
V gene: TRBV7-9
CDR3 protein: CASSRDGPEAFF

J gene: TRBJ2-2
V gene: TRBV7-6
CDR3 protein: CAAGGLAGENTGELFF

J gene: TRBJ1-2
V gene: TRBV18
CDR3 protein: CASSPSSRTDGYTF

J gene: TRBJ2-1
V gene: TRBV7-8
CDR3 protein: CASSPRGGAVRNEQFF

J gene: TRBJ2-6
V gene: TRBV2
CDR3 protein: CASSVAPGQGATGANVLTF

J gene: TRBJ2-3
V gene: TRBV3-1/TRBV3-2
CDR3 protein: CASRSGTDTQYF